This T cell receptor (beta chain) was captured by sequencing in a study of early T cells in non-severe SARS-CoV-2 infection. About the study: The study sequenced bulk RNA from unsorted whole blood, with chains unpaired. Regarding the study as a whole: A preference for anti-spike CD8 responses marked VDJdb matching, which missed private and CD4 specificities.

The CDR3 consists of 16 residues. V was trimmed by 0 bases and J by 0 bases, leaving 10 bases between them. Germline CDR1 reads SGDLS; CDR2 reads YYNGEE. There are many counts of this clonotype. Its matching antigen is unknown. cDNA molecules, individually, were tagged with unique molecular identifiers. Using its own MiXCR run on the 5' RACE reads, TCRdb lists one record per CDR3 protein. The sample records roughly 75,000 distinct CDR3 sequences, over 9% being singletons. The chain links TRBV9 to TRBJ2-1, with D unclear. The source is an adult who was a healthcare worker with PCR-confirmed SARS-CoV-2 infection or an uninfected control (not recorded which). Sequenced: whole blood. The CDR3 loop reads CASSVGRSLSYNEQFF. The DNA of the CDR3 is TGTGCCAGCAGCGTAGGTAGAAGCCTCTCCTACAATGAGCAGTTCTTC.